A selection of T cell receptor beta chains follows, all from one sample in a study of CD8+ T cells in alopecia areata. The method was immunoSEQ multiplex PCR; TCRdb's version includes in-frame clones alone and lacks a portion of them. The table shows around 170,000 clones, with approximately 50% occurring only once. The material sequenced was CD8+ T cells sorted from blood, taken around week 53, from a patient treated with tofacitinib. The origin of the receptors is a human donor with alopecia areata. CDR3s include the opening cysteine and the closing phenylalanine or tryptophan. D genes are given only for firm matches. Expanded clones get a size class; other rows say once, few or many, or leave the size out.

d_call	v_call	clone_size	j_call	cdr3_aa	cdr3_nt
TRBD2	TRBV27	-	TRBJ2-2	CASNILAGGPGELFF	TGTGCCAGCAACATACTAGCGGGGGGGCCCGGGGAGCTGTTTTTT
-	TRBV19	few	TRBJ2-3	CASSPRAGRSTDTQYF	TGTGCCAGTAGTCCCCGAGCAGGGCGTTCCACAGATACGCAGTATTTT
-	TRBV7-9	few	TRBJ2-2	CASSNQPELFF	TGTGCCAGCAGCAACCAACCGGAGCTGTTTTTT
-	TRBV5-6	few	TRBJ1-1	CASSLDRGYTEAFF	TGTGCCAGCAGCTTGGATCGGGGCTACACTGAAGCTTTCTTT
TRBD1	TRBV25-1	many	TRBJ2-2	CASSGTGDTGELFF	TGTGCCAGCAGTGGGACAGGGGACACCGGGGAGCTGTTTTTT
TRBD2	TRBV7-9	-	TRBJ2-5	CASHPAGDQETQYF	TGTGCCAGCCACCCAGCGGGGGACCAAGAGACCCAGTACTTC
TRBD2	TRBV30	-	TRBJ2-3	CAWSYSGGRDTQYF	TGTGCCTGGAGTTATAGCGGGGGCAGGGATACGCAGTATTTT
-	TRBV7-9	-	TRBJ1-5	CASSLERSGRNQPQHF	TGTGCCAGCAGCTTAGAGCGGTCAGGGCGAAATCAGCCCCAGCATTTT
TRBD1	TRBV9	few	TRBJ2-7	CASSIGQGAHEQYF	TGTGCCAGCAGCATAGGACAGGGGGCCCACGAGCAGTACTTC
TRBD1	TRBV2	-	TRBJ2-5	CASRTGQEAQYF	TGTGCCAGCCGGACAGGGCAAGAAGCCCAGTACTTC
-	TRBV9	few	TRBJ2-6	CASSVDSGANVLTF	TGTGCCAGCAGCGTAGACTCTGGGGCCAACGTCCTGACTTTC
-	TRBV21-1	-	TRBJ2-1	CASSKEGRGQPLYNEQFF	TGTGCCAGCAGCAAAGAAGGGAGGGGACAGCCCCTGTACAATGAGCAGTTCTTC
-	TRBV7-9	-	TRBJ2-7	CASSLRLSGPSYEQYF	TGTGCCAGCAGCTTACGGCTGTCAGGGCCCTCCTACGAGCAGTACTTC
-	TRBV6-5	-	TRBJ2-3	CASSYLLDPDTQYF	TGTGCCAGCAGTTACTTACTAGACCCAGATACGCAGTATTTT
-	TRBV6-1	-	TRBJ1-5	CASSEHGGSQPQHF	TGTGCCAGCAGTGAACACGGGGGCAGTCAGCCCCAGCATTTT
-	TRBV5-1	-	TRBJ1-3	CASRTGSSGNTIYF	TGCGCCAGCAGGACGGGAAGCTCTGGAAACACCATATATTTT
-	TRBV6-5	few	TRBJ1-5	CASSWGRLQPQHF	TGTGCCAGCAGTTGGGGCAGGCTCCAGCCCCAGCATTTT
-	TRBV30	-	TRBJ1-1	CAWKGEALNTEAFF	TGTGCCTGGAAGGGCGAGGCCCTGAACACTGAAGCTTTCTTT
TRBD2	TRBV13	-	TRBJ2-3	CASSQGRLAGGDTQYF	TGCGCCAGCAGCCAAGGTAGACTAGCGGGGGGAGATACGCAGTATTTT
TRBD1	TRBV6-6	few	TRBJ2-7	CASSYSSGDSHF	TGTGCCAGCAGTTACTCGTCAGGGGACAGTCACTTC
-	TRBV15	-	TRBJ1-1	CATTLAEGINTEAFF	TGTGCCACCACTTTAGCCGAGGGGATTAACACTGAAGCTTTCTTT
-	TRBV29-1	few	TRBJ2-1	CSVAQGQVYNEQFF	TGCAGCGTCGCCCAGGGTCAAGTCTACAATGAGCAGTTCTTC
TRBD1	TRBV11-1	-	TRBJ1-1	CASSLTGGTEAFF	TGTGCCAGCAGCTTGACAGGGGGCACTGAAGCTTTCTTT
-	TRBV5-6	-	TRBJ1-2	CASSAYRAPSSGYTF	TGTGCCAGCAGCGCCTACAGGGCCCCCAGTAGTGGCTACACCTTC
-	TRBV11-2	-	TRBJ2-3	CASSARLHTDTQYF	TGTGCCAGCAGCGCGCGACTACACACAGATACGCAGTATTTT
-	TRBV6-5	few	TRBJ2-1	CASSYSAGMNEQFF	TGTGCCAGCAGTTACTCGGCAGGGATGAATGAGCAGTTCTTC
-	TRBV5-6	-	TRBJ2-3	CASSPTPRGTDTQYF	TGTGCCAGCAGCCCGACTCCCCGTGGCACAGATACGCAGTATTTT